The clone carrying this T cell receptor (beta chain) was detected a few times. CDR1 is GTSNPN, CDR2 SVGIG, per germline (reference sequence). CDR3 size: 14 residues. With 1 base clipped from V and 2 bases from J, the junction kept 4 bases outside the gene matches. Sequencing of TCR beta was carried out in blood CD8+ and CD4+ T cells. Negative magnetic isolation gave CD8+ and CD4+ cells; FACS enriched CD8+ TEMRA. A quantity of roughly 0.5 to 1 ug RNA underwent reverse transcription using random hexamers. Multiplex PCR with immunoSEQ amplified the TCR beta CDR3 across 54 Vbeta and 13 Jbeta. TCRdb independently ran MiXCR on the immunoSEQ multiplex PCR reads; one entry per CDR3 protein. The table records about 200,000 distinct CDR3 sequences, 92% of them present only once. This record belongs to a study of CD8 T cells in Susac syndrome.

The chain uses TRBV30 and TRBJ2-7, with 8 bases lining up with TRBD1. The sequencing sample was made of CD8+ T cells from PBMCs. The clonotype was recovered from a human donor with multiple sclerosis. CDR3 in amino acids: CAWSAPDRAYEQYF. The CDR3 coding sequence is TGTGCCTGGAGTGCCCCGGACAGGGCCTACGAGCAGTACTTC. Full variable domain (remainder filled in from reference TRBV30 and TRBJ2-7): SQTIHQWPATLVQPVGSPLSLECTVEGTSNPNLYWYRQAAGRGLQLLFYSVGIGQISSEVPQNLSASRPQDRQFILSSKKLLLSDSGFYLCAWSAPDRAYEQYFGPGTRLTVT.